This T cell receptor beta chain appears in the sequencing data of a study of blood T cell repertoires in COVID-19. Overall study: Sample material is recorded as cDNA or gDNA derived from T cells, B-cell-depleted T cells, or PBMCs.

The CDR3 loop spans 13 amino acids. Trimming cost V 3 bases and J 4 bases, with 9 bases left between them. Germline CDR1 and CDR2: GTSNPN and SVGIG (reference sequence). Under the authors' procedure: Amplification of reference gene primers was used by the study to estimate nucleated cell counts. Assay: immunoSEQ multiplex PCR; the TCRdb copy retains only in-frame clones and omits some. The V and J calls and clone size were taken over from that table, and D and trimming were inferred from the DNA. The table records more than 120,000 clones, about 88% of them present only once. The rearrangement uses TRBV30 and TRBJ1-4; D gene ambiguous. The TCR was taken from a human donor with acute or convalescent COVID-19. The donor label of this sample is uncertain. The sequencing input was peripheral blood. The CDR3 DNA is TGTGCCTGGAGACGGGGATTTAATGAAAAACTGTTTTTT. It codes for CAWRRGFNEKLFF.